The sequence of this T cell receptor beta chain was determined in a study of T cell responses to AZD1222 COVID-19 vaccine. Regarding the study as a whole: Without day 14 samples, only post-peak T cell repertoires were studied. Reportedly, close to half of spike-specific TCRs are directed against unmutated variant regions.

Points on this clone: No antigen is known for it.

V gave up 5 bases and J gave up 0 bases, with 8 bases separating them. The germline V gene has CDR1 SGHNT and CDR2 YYREEE (reference sequence). The CDR3 runs 14 residues. Generated by immunoSEQ multiplex PCR, the TCRdb table keeps only in-frame clones and is missing some. The profile shows about 120,000 clones, 80% to 90% of them singletons. This sample comprised peripheral blood, obtained on day 0 of AZD1222 vaccination. The sequence derives from an adult in good health. The chain has TRBV5-4 and TRBJ1-4, with D unresolved. In DNA form, the CDR3 reads TGTGCCAGCAGAACACAATCAACTAATGAAAAACTGTTTTTT. As protein: CASRTQSTNEKLFF.